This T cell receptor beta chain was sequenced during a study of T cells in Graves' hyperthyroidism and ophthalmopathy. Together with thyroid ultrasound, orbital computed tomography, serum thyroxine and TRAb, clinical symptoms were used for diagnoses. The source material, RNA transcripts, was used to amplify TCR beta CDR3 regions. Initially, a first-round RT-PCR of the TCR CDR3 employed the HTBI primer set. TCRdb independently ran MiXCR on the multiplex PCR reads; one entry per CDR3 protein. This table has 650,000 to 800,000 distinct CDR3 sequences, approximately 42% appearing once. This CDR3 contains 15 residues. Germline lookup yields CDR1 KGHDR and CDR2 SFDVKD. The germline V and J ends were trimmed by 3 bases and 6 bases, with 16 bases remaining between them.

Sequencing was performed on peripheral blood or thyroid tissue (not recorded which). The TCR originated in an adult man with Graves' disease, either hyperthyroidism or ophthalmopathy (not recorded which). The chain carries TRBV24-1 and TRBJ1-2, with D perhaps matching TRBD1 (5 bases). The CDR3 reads CATSDPTDGADGYTF. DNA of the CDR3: TGTGCCACCAGTGATCCGACAGACGGGGCAGATGGCTACACCTTC.